The 2 T cell receptor beta chains below were found in one sample sequenced in a study of T-cell memory formation after mild COVID-19. MiXCR was run by TCRdb on the 5' RACE reads, yielding one entry per CDR3 protein. The table lists around 410,000 distinct CDR3 sequences, less than 25% of them singletons. Sequencing was performed on PBMCs or a T cell subset sorted from them (not recorded which). The receptors were gathered from an adult woman who had mild COVID-19 (a few samples of this study predate the infection). Cell type and time point are not known.

V gene TRBV11-2 combines with J gene TRBJ2-5; TRBD2 might be the D (7 bases). In germline, CDR1 is SGHAT, CDR2 FQNNGV. V lost 6 bases to trimming and J lost 3 bases, with 17 bases between them. This CDR3 comprises 15 residues. CDR3 sequence: CASRSPRGAEETQYF. DNA of the CDR3: TGTGCCAGCAGGTCCCCCCGGGGGGCGGAAGAGACCCAGTACTTC.

J is TRBJ2-2 and V is TRBV7-9; no clear D gene. The CDR3 is 14 residues long. Germline V gene sequence: CDR1 SEHNR, CDR2 FQNEAQ (reference sequence). V gave up 4 bases and J gave up 6 bases, with 12 bases separating them. The CDR3 reads CASSSSPGAGELFF. The CDR3 nucleotides are TGTGCCAGCAGCTCGTCCCCTGGGGCCGGGGAGCTGTTTTTT.